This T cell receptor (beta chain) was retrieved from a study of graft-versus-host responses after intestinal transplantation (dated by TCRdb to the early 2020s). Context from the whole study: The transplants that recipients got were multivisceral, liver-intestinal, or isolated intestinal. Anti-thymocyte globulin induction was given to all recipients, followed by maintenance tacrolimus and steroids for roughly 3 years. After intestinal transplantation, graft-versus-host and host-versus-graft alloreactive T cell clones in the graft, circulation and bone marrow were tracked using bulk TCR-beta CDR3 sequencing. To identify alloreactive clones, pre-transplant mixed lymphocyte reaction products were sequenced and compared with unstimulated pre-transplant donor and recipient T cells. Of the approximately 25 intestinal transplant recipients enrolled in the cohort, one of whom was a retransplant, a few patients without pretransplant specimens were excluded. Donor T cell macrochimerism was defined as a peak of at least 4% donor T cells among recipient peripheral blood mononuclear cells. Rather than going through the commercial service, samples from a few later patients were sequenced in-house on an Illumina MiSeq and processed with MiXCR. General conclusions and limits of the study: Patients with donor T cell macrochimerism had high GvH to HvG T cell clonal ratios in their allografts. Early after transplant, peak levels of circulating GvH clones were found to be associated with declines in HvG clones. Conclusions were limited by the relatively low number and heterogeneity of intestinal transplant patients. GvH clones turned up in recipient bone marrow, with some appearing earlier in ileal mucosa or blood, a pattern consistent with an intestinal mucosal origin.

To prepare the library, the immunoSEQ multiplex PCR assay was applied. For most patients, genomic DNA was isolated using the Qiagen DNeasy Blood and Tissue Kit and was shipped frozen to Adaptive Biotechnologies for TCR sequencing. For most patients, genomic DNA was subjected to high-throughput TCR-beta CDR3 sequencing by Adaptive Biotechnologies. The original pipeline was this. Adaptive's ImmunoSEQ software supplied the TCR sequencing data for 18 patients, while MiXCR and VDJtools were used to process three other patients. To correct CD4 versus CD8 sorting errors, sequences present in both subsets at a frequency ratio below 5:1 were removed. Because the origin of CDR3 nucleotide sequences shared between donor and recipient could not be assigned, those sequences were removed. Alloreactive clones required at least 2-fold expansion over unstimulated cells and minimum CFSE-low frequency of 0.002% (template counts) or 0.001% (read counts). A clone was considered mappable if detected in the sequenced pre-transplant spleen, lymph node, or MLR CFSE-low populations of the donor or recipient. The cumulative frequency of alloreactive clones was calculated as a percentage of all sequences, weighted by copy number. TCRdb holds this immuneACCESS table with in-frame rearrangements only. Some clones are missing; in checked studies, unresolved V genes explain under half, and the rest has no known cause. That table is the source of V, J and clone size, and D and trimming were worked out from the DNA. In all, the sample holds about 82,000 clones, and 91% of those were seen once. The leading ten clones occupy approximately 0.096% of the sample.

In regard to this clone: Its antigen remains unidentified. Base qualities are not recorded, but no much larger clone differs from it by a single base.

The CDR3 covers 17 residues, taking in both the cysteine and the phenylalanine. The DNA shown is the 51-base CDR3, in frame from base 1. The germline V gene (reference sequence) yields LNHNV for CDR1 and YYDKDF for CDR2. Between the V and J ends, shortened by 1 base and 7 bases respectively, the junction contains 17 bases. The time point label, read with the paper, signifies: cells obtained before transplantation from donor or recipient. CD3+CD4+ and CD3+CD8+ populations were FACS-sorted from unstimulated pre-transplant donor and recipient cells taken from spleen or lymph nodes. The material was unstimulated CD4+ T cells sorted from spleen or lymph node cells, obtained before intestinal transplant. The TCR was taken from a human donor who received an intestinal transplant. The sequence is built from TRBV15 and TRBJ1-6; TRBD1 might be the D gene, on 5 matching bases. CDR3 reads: CATSRVAGLSNNSPLHF. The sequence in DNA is TGTGCCACCAGCAGAGTCGCGGGACTGAGTAACAATTCACCCCTCCACTTT. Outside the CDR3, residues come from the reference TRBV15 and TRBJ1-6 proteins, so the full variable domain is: DAMVIQNPRYQVTQFGKPVTLSCSQTLNHNVMYWYQQKSSQAPKLLFHYYDKDFNNEADTPDNFQSRRPNTSFCFLDIRSPGLGDTAMYLCATSRVAGLSNNSPLHFGNGTRLTVT.